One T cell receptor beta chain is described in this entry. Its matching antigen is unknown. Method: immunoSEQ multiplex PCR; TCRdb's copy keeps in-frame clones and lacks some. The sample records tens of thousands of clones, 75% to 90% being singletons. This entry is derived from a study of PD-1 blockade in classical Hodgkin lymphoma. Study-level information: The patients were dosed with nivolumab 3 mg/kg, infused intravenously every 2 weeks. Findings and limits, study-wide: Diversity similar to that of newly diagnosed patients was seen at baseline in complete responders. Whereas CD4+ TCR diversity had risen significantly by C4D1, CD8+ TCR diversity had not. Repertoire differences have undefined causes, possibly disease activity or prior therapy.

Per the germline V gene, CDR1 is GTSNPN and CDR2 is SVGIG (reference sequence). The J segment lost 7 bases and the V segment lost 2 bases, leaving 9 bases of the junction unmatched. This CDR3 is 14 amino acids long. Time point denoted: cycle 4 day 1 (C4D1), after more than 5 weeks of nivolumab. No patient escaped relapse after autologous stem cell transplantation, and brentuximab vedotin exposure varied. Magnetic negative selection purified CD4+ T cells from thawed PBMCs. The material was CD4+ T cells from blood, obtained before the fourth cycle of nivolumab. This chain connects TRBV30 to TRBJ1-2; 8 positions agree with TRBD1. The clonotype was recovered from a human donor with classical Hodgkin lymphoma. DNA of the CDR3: TGTGCCTGGAGTCTTCCGGACAGGGAAGGTGGCTACACCTTC. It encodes CAWSLPDREGGYTF.